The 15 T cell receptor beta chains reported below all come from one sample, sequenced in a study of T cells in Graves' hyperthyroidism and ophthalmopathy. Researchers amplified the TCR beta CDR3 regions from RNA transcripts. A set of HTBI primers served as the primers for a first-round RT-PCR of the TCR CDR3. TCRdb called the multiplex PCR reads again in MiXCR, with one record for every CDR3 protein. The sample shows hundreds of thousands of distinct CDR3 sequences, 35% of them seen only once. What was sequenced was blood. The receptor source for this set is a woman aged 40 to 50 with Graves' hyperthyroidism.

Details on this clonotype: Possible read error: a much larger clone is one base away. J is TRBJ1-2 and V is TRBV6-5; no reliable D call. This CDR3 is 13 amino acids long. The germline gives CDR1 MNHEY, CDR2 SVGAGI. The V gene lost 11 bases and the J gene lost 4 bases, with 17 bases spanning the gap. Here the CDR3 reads CAARITASYGYTF. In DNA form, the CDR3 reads TGTGCCGCCCGAATAACAGCGAGCTATGGCTACACCTTC.

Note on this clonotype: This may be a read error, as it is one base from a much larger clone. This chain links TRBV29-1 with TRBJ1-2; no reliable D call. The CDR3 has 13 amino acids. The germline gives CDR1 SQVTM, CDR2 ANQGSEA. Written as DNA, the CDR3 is TGCAGCGTTGATCCCAATCTTAACTGTGGCTACACCTTC. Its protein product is CSVDPNLNCGYTF.

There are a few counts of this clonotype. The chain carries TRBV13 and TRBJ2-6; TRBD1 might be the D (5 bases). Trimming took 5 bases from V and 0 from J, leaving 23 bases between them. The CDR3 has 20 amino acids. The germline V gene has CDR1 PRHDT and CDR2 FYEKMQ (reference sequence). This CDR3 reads CASSTRLTASPISGANVLTF. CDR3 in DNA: TGTGCCAGCAGCACGAGGCTGACAGCGTCGCCTATCTCTGGGGCCAACGTCCTGACTTTC.

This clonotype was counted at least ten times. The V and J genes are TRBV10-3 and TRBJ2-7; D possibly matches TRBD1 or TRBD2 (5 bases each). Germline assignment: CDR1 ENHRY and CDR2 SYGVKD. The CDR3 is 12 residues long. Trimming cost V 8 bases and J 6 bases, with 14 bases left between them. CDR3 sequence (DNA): TGTGCCATCCAAACTACTGGGGGCGAGCAGTACTTC. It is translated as CAIQTTGGEQYF.

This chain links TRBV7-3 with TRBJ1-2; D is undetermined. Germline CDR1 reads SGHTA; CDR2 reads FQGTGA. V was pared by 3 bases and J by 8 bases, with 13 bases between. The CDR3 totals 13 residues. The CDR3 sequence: CASSLGLGGGYTF. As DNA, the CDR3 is TGTGCCAGCAGCTTGGGCCTTGGTGGCGGCTACACCTTC.

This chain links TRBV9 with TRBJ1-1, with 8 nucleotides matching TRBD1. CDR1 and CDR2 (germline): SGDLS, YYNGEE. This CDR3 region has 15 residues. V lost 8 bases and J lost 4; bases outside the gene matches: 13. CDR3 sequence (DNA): TGTGCCAGTTCCGCAGGGGGCGCAACGGGCACTGAAGCTTTCTTT. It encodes CASSAGGATGTEAFF.

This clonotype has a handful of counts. CDR3 sequence: CASSLGASIYGYTF. The DNA for the CDR3 is TGTGCCAGCAGCTTAGGTGCCAGCATATATGGCTACACCTTC. The chain uses TRBV7-9 and TRBJ1-2; D uncertain. The CDR3 length is 14 residues. The germline V gene encodes CDR1 SEHNR and CDR2 FQNEAQ (reference sequence). Trimming took 1 base from V and 5 from J, leaving 11 bases between them.

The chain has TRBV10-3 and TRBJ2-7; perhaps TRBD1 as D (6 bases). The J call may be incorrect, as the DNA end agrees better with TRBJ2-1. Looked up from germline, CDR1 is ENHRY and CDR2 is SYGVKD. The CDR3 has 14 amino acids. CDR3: CASSPGQTTREQFF. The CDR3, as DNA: TGTGCCAGCAGCCCCGGACAGACTACGAGGGAGCAGTTCTTC.

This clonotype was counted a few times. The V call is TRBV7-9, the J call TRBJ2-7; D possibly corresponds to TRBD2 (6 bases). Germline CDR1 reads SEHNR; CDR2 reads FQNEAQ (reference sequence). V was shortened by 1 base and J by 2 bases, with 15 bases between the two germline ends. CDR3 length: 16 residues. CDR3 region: CASSLVVGGLTYEQYF. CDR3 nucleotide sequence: TGTGCCAGCAGCTTAGTCGTTGGGGGGTTAACCTACGAGCAGTACTTC.

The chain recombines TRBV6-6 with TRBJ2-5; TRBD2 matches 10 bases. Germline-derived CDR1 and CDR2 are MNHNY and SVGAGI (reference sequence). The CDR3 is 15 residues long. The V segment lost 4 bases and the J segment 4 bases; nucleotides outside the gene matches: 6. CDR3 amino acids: CASSSEREGRETQYF. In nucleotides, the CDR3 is TGTGCCAGCAGTTCTGAGCGGGAGGGCCGAGAGACCCAGTACTTC.

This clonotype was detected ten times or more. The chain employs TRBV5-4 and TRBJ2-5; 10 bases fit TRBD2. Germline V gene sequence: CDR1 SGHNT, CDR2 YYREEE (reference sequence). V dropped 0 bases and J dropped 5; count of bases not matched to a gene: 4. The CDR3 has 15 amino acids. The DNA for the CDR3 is TGTGCCAGCAGCTTGGCACTAGCGGGACCTGAGACCCAGTACTTC. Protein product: CASSLALAGPETQYF.

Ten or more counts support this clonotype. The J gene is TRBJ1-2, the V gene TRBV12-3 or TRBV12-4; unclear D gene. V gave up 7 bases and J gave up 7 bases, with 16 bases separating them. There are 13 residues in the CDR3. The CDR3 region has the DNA TGTGCCAGCACCTGGGAGGGAAGTGGTGGCTACACCTTC. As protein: CASTWEGSGGYTF.

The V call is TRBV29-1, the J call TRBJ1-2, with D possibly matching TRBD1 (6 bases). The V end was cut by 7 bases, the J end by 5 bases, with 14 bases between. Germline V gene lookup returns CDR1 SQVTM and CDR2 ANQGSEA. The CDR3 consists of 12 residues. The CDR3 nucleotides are TGCAGCGATGGACAGAGCCCGTATGGCTACACCTTC. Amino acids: CSDGQSPYGYTF.

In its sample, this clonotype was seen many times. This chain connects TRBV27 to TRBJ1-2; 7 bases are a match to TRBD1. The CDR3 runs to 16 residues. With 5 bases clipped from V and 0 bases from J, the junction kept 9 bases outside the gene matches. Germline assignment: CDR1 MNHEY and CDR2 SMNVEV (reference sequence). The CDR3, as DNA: TGTGCCAGCAGTCCTCGACAGGGCAGAGCTAACTATGGCTACACCTTC. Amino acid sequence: CASSPRQGRANYGYTF.

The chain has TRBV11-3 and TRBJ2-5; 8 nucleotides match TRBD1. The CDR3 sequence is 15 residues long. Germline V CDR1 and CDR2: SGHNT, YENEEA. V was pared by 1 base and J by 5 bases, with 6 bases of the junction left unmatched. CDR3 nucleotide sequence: TGTGCCAGCAGCTTAGTAACAGGGGGATGGGAGACCCAGTACTTC. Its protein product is CASSLVTGGWETQYF.